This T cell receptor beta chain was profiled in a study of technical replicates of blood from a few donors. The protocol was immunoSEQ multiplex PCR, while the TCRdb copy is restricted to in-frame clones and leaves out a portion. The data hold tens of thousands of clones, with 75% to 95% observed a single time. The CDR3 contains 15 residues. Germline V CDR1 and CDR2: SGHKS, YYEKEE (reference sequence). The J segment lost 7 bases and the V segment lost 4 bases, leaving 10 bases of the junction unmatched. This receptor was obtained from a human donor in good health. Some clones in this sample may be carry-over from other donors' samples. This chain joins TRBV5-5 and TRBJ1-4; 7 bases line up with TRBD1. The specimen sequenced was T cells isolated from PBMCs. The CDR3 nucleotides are TGTGCCAGCAGCCCGCGAGGGGGCTCTGGTGAAAAACTGTTTTTT. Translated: CASSPRGGSGEKLFF.